This entry concerns a single TCR beta chain. This sample is drawn from a study of blood T cell repertoires in COVID-19. In the authors' methods: Counts of nucleated cells, estimated from reference gene primer amplification, were obtained. Data came from immunoSEQ multiplex PCR; TCRdb stores just in-frame clones and leaves some out. That table is the source of V, J and clone size, and D and trimming were worked out from the DNA. Seen here are some 9,300 clones, around four fifths observed once, and the top ten hold about 10%. Germline CDR1 is SGHTA and CDR2 is FQGNSA. The CDR3 is 15 residues long. Trimming left V 6 bases short and J 5 bases short, with 16 bases between.

The rearrangement joins TRBV7-2 to TRBJ2-2; D is possibly TRBD2 (7 bases). This receptor was identified in a human donor in a cohort sampled during active COVID-19. Sequenced sample: peripheral blood. CDR3 nucleotides: TGTGCCAGCAGAAGAGGGGCGGGGGCTACCGGGGAGCTGTTTTTT. It specifies CASRRGAGATGELFF.